This T cell receptor beta chain was recovered during a study of blood T cell repertoires in COVID-19 (dated by TCRdb to 2020 to 2021). For the wider study: Samples from collaborators originated in the United States, Italy and Spain and spanned both the acute and convalescent phases of COVID-19. Deeply sampled blood TCRbeta repertoires from subjects exposed to, actively infected with, or recovered from COVID-19 were included in the dataset. The repertoires were made available in a free public database intended to serve as a resource for research on the immune response to SARS-CoV-2. The material from the prospective study consisted of cDNA or gDNA derived from T cells, B-cell-depleted T cells, or PBMCs. Sample metadata almost always included a de-identified subject ID, COVID-19 status, age in years and sex. Samples came from the ongoing ImmuneRACE study (first 160 participants) plus 1,254 subjects from 6 global collaborators. Where HLA class I and class II types were available, the types were taken from metadata supplied by the sample provider, not from assay-based typing. General findings and caveats noted by the study authors: The quantity of clinical and demographic metadata differed by source and by participant and was supplied without curation.

Notes on this clone: The antigen this receptor binds is unknown. Base quality data are lacking; no much larger clone is found one base away.

The immunoSEQ Assay, a bias-controlled multiplex PCR, was used to amplify TCRbeta CDR3 regions from genomic DNA. The study's processing was this. The number of nucleated cells in each sample was estimated by amplification of reference gene primers within the assay. Sequence reads were collapsed and filtered to measure the absolute abundance of every unique TCRbeta CDR3 rearrangement. Productive Simpson clonality was computed per sample as the square root of Simpson's diversity index over productive rearrangements. TCRdb limited this immuneACCESS table to in-frame rearrangements with V and J called. A share of clones is missing; checked studies link under half to unresolved V genes, and the rest is unexplained. For V, J and clone size, that table is used; D and trimming come from the DNA. The sample table lists 130,000 or so clones, 65% to 85% of them with a count of one. The ten largest clonotypes hold 5.9% of the sample.

Relative to germline, V is 1 base shorter and J is 0 bases shorter, with 7 bases between their ends. CDR1 and CDR2, looked up from the germline V gene, are SGHTS and YDEGEE. The CDR3 measures 14 amino acids from cysteine to phenylalanine. Only the CDR3 part of the read is kept: 42 bases, read in frame from the first base. The collaborating institutions used their own protocols to collect whole blood in K2EDTA tubes. For TCRbeta analysis, collaborators shipped samples in one of three forms: frozen whole blood, isolated PBMCs, or DNA extracted from either of those sample types. This receptor was taken from a man at least 80 years old with active or convalescent COVID-19. Recombination joined TRBV5-8 with TRBJ1-2, with TRBD1 as a weak D call on 5 bases. Sample: peripheral blood. The CDR3 region has the sequence CASSLTGANYGYTF. The DNA reads as follows: TGTGCCAGCAGCTTGACGGGGGCTAACTATGGCTACACCTTC.